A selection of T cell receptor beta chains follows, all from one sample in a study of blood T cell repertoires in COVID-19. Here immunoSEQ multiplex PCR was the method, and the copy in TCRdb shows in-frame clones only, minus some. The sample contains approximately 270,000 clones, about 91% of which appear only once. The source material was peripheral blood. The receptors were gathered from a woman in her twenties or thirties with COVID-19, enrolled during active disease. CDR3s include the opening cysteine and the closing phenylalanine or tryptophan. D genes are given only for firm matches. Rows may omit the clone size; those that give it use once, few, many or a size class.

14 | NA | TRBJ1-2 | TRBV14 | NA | TGTGCCAGCAGCCAAGATCCCAGGGCGTGGGGCTACACCTTC | CASSQDPRAWGYTF
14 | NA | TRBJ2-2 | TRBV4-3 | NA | TGCGCCAGCAGCGAGGGTTTCGAGGCCGGGGAGCTGTTTTTT | CASSEGFEAGELFF
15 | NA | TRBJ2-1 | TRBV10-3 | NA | TGTGCCATCACCCCCGGGGAGGCCTCCTACAATGAGCAGTTCTTC | CAITPGEASYNEQFF
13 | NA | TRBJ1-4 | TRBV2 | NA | TGTGCCAGCAGTGAAACAGGAAATGAAAAACTGTTTTTT | CASSETGNEKLFF
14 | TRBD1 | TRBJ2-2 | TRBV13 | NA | TGTGCCAGCAGCTCCGCAGGGGGCGTCGGGGAGCTGTTTTTT | CASSSAGGVGELFF
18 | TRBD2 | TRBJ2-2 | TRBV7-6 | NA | TGTGCCAGCAGCTTAGCGGGACTAGCGGGAGCTCCGTACGGGGAGCTGTTTTTT | CASSLAGLAGAPYGELFF
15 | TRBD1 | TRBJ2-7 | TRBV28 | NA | TGTGCCAGCAGCCCCGGACCAGGGGGCGGGTACGAGCAGTACTTC | CASSPGPGGGYEQYF
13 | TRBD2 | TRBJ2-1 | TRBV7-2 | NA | TGTGCCAGCCTCCTAGCGGGAGTCCATGAGCAGTTCTTC | CASLLAGVHEQFF
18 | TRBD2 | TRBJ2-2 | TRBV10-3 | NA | TGTGCCATCAGTGAGTCGACTCGACTAGCGGGAGGCTCCGGGGAGCTGTTTTTT | CAISESTRLAGGSGELFF
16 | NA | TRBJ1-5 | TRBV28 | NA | TGTGCCAGCAGCGTAGATACAGGGATCTACGATCAGCCCCAGCATTTT | CASSVDTGIYDQPQHF
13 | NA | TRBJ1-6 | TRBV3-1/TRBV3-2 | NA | TGTGCCAGCAGCCAGGGGGAGGAATCACCCCTCCACTTT | CASSQGEESPLHF
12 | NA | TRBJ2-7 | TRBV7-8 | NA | TGTGCCAGCAGCTCACTGAACTACGAGCAGTACTTC | CASSSLNYEQYF
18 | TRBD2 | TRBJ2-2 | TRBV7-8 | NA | TGTGCCAGCAGCTTCGATCCGCGGACTAGCGGGAACACCGGGGAGCTGTTTTTT | CASSFDPRTSGNTGELFF
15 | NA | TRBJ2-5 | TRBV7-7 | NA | TGTGCTAGCAGCTTAGAAGTAGCGGCTAAAGAGACCCAGTACTTC | CASSLEVAAKETQYF
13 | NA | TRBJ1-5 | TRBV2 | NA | TGTGCCAGCAGGACAGAGTTCAATCAGCCCCAGCATTTT | CASRTEFNQPQHF
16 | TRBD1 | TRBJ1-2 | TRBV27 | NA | TGTGCCAGCAGCCTAAACCGGGACAGATCCCCTTATGGCTACACCTTC | CASSLNRDRSPYGYTF
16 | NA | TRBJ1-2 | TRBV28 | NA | TGTGCCAGCAGTCTTATCCCAGGGTTAGGGGTAGATGGCTACACCTTC | CASSLIPGLGVDGYTF
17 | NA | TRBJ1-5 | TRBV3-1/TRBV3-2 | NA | TGTGCCAGCAGCCAAGATCATCCCTGGGGGGGCAATCAGCCCCAGCATTTT | CASSQDHPWGGNQPQHF
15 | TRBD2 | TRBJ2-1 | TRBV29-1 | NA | TGCAGCGTTGAAGATCTGCCTAGCGGGGGGAGTGAGCAGTTCTTC | CSVEDLPSGGSEQFF
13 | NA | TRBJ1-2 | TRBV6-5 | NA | TGTGCCAGCAGTTACATGGGCGACTATGGCTACACCTTC | CASSYMGDYGYTF
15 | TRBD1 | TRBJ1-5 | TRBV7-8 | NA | TGTGCCAGCAGCTTAGCGACAGGGGGTCAACAGCCCCAGCATTTT | CASSLATGGQQPQHF
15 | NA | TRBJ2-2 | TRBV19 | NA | TGTGCCAGTAGCACTAGCATTTCGAACACCGGGGAGCTGTTTTTT | CASSTSISNTGELFF
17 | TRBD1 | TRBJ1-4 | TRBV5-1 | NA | TGCGCCAGCAGCTTGGCCGGTGGGACAGCGGTAAATGAAAAACTGTTTTTT | CASSLAGGTAVNEKLFF
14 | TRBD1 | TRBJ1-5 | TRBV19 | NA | TGTGCCAGTAGTACGGGGACAGGGGGTCAGCCCCAGCATTTT | CASSTGTGGQPQHF
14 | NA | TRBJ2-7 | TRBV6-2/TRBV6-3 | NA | TGTGCCAGCAGTTACGAGCCGTCGCAATACGAGCAGTACTTC | CASSYEPSQYEQYF
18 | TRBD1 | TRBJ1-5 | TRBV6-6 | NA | TGTGCCAGCAGTCCCTTCAGGGGGAACAGGGGAGTCAATCAGCCCCAGCATTTT | CASSPFRGNRGVNQPQHF
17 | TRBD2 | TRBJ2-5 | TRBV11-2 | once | TGTGCCAGCAGCTCGCCGGGACTAGCGGGACGCCGGGAGACCCAGTACTTC | CASSSPGLAGRRETQYF
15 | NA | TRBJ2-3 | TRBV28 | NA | TGTGCCAGCAGTTCAAACAGGGCAGGGACAGATACGCAGTATTTT | CASSSNRAGTDTQYF
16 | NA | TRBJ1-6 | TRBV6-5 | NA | TGTGCCAGCAGTTACTCGGCAGGGGCGACTAATTCACCCCTCCACTTT | CASSYSAGATNSPLHF
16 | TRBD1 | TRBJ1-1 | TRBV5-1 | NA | TGCGCCAGCAGCGGGACAGGGAACCGGGAGAACACTGAAGCTTTCTTT | CASSGTGNRENTEAFF
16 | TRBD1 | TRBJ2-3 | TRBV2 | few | TGTGCCAGCAATCGGTTCCAAACAGGGGGCACAGATACGCAGTATTTT | CASNRFQTGGTDTQYF
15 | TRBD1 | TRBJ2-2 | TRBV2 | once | TGTGCCAGCAGTGTGGGCAGGGGGAGCACCGGGGAGCTGTTTTTT | CASSVGRGSTGELFF
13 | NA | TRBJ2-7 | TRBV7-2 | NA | TGTGCCAGCAGCCAGGACATCCTGGCTAAGCAGTACTTC | CASSQDILAKQYF
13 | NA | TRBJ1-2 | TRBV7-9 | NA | TGTGCCAGCAGCTTGGGGCCTTTCTATGGCTACACCTTC | CASSLGPFYGYTF
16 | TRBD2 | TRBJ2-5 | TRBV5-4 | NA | TGTGCCAGCAGCTTCCCCAGCGGGGGCTCCCCGGAGACCCAGTACTTC | CASSFPSGGSPETQYF
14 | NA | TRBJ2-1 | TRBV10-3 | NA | TGTGCCATCGACGGGAGTAGCTCCTACAATGAGCAGTTCTTC | CAIDGSSSYNEQFF
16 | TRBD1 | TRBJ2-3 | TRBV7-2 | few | TGTGCCAGCAGCTCATCCGGGACAGGGAATACAGATACGCAGTATTTT | CASSSSGTGNTDTQYF
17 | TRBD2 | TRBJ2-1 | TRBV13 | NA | TGTGCCAGCAGCCCAGAAGGTTGGAGCGGGGGAAACAATGAGCAGTTCTTC | CASSPEGWSGGNNEQFF
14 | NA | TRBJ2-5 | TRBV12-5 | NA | TGTGCTAGTGGGGAATCGGGGGGCCCGGAGACCCAGTACTTC | CASGESGGPETQYF
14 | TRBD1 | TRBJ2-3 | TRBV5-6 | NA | TGTGCCAGCAGCTCGGGACAGGGGGCAGATACGCAGTATTTT | CASSSGQGADTQYF
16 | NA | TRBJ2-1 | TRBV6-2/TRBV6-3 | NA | TGTGCCAGCAGTTACTCGAAGTCCCGAGTAATGGATGAGCAGTTCTTC | CASSYSKSRVMDEQFF
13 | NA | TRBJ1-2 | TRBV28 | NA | TGTGCCAGCAGTCTCTCCCAGGATCATGGCTACACCTTC | CASSLSQDHGYTF
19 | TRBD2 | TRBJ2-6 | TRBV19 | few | TGTGCCAGTAGGGGGTTGCGGGAGGGCAAAAATACTGGGGCCAACGTCCTGACTTTC | CASRGLREGKNTGANVLTF
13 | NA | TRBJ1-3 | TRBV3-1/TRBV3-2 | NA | TGTGCCAGCAGCCAAGAGTCGGGAAACACCATATATTTT | CASSQESGNTIYF
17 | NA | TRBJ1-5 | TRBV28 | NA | TGTGCCAGCAGCCCCCTAAAGTGGGGGCTCCCCAATCAGCCCCAGCATTTT | CASSPLKWGLPNQPQHF
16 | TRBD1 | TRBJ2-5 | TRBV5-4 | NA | TGTGCCAGCAGCTTGGAGGCGAGGGGGCATGGGGAGACCCAGTACTTC | CASSLEARGHGETQYF
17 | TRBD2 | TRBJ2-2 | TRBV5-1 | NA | TGCGCCAGCAGCTACTACCTAGCGGTGCAAAACACCGGGGAGCTGTTTTTT | CASSYYLAVQNTGELFF
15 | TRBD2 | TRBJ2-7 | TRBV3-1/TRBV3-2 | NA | TGTGCCAGCAGCCAAGCGCTAGCGGGAAGCTACGAGCAGTACTTC | CASSQALAGSYEQYF
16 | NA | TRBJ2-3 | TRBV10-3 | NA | TGTGCCATCAGTGAGTCCGGGACCGGAGGGGTGGATACGCAGTATTTT | CAISESGTGGVDTQYF
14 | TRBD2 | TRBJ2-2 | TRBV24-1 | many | TGTGCCACCAGTGAGGGGAGGGACACCGGGGAGCTGTTTTTT | CATSEGRDTGELFF
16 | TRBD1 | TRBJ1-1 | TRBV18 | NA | TGTGCCAGCTCACCGCCGGGACAGCCCTTGAACACTGAAGCTTTCTTT | CASSPPGQPLNTEAFF
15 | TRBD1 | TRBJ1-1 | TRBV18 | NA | TGTGCCAGCTCAGCAAATACAGGGGATAGTACTGAAGCTTTCTTT | CASSANTGDSTEAFF